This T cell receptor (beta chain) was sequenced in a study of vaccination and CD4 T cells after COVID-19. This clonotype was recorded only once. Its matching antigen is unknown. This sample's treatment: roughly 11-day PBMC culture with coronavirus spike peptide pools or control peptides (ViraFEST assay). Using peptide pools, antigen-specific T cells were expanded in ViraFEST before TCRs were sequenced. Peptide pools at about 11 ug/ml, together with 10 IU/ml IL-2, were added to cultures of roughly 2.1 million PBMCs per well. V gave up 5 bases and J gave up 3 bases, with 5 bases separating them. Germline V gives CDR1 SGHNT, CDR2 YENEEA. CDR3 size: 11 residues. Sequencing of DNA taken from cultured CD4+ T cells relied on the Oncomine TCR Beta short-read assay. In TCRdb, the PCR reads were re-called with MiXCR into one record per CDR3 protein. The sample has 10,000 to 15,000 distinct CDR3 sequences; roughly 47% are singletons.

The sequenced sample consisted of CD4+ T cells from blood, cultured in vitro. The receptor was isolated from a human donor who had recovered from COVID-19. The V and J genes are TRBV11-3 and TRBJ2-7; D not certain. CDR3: CASSRFYEQYF. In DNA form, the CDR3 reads TGTGCCAGCAGCCGTTTCTACGAGCAGTACTTC.